This is a list of T cell receptor beta chains from one sample in a study of CD8 T cells in ankylosing spondylitis. TCRdb reanalysed the 5' RACE reads using MiXCR and keeps one entry per CDR3 protein. Among fewer than 400,000 distinct CDR3 sequences, around 20% were seen once, and the ten largest hold about 16%. The sequenced sample consisted of blood, either unsorted or a sorted T cell fraction (not recorded which). These TCRs come from a male donor with ankylosing spondylitis. Each CDR3 is given with its conserved first and last residue. A D gene is named only where the DNA matches it firmly. Clone size is shown for a subset of rows, as once, few, many or a class of expanded clone.

TRBV6-5,NA,NA,TRBJ2-1,TGTGCCAGCAGTTACTCGAGAGCGGACTACAATGAGCAGTTCTTC,CASSYSRADYNEQFF
TRBV2,NA,NA,TRBJ1-5,TGTGCCAGCAGTGAACAGGGGTGGGACAATCAGCCCCAGCATTTT,CASSEQGWDNQPQHF
TRBV18,TRBD1,few,TRBJ2-1,TGTGCCAGCTCACCGGCAGGGGGAGAGCAGTTCTTC,CASSPAGGEQFF
TRBV29-1,TRBD2,many,TRBJ2-1,TGCAGCGTTATCCGGGAGGCCTCCTACAATGAGCAGTTCTTC,CSVIREASYNEQFF
TRBV18,NA,NA,TRBJ1-1,TGTGCCAGCTCACCACAAAAGCACACTGAAGCTTTCTTT,CASSPQKHTEAFF
TRBV12-3/TRBV12-4,TRBD2,many,TRBJ2-7,TGTGCCAGCAGTTTTGGGTCGGGAGGGTACGAGCAGTACTTC,CASSFGSGGYEQYF
TRBV28,TRBD1,NA,TRBJ1-2,TGTGCCAGCAGTTCAGCCGGGACAGACGATAACTATGGCTACACCTTC,CASSSAGTDDNYGYTF
TRBV29-1,NA,NA,TRBJ1-2,TGCAGCGTTGGGGGGTACTATGGCTACACCTTC,CSVGGYYGYTF
TRBV5-1,NA,NA,TRBJ2-2,TGCGCCAGCAGCTTGGTCACTAGCTCCGGGGAGCTGTTTTTT,CASSLVTSSGELFF
TRBV20-1,NA,few,TRBJ2-5,TGCAGTGCTAGAGCCGCCACGGAGACCCAGTACTTC,CSARAATETQYF
TRBV5-1,NA,NA,TRBJ2-5,TGCGCCAGCAGCTTGGCCTTTAAGGAGACCCAGTACTTC,CASSLAFKETQYF
TRBV4-3,NA,NA,TRBJ1-3,TGCGCCAGCAGCCAAACGTGGAAAGATGACACCATATATTTT,CASSQTWKDDTIYF
TRBV12-5,TRBD1,NA,TRBJ2-2,TGTGCTAGTGGTTTGGGGACAGGGTCCGCCGGGGAGCTGTTTTTT,CASGLGTGSAGELFF
TRBV11-2,NA,NA,TRBJ2-2,TGTGCCAGCAGCCCGCGACATTTCGGGGCTTGGGAGCTGTTTTTT,CASSPRHFGAWELFF
TRBV3-1,NA,NA,TRBJ2-1,TGTGCCAGCAGCCAAGTAGGGTGGAATGAGCAGTTCTTC,CASSQVGWNEQFF
TRBV7-2,TRBD2,NA,TRBJ2-1,TGTGCCAGCAGCTTAGCCCGGACTAGCGGGGAGCAGTTCTTC,CASSLARTSGEQFF
TRBV7-2,TRBD1,NA,TRBJ1-1,TGTGCCATCAGCTTAGCACCCAACAGGGGCACTGAAGCTTTCTTT,CAISLAPNRGTEAFF
TRBV11-1,TRBD2,NA,TRBJ2-3,TGTGCCAGCAGAGGCGGACTAGCGTACACAGATACGCAGTATTTT,CASRGGLAYTDTQYF
TRBV11-1,NA,NA,TRBJ2-3,TGTGCCAGCAGCCGAAGCGGGTCGGGCACAGATACGCAGTATTTT,CASSRSGSGTDTQYF
TRBV5-1,NA,NA,TRBJ1-2,TGCGCCAGCAGCTTGACCGGCCTCCCAGACGGCTACACCTTC,CASSLTGLPDGYTF
TRBV20-1,TRBD2,once,TRBJ2-1,TGCTGTGCTAGAGATCGAGCGGGATTCTCCTACAATGAGCAGTTCTTC,CCARDRAGFSYNEQFF
TRBV15,TRBD2,NA,TRBJ2-7,TGTGCCACCAGCAGAGATCAGGGAGGGTTCCACGAGCAGTACTTC,CATSRDQGGFHEQYF
TRBV7-9,TRBD2,NA,TRBJ2-1,TGTGCCAGCAGCTTAGCCCCGGGACTAAGCTCCTACAATGAGCAGTTCTTC,CASSLAPGLSSYNEQFF
TRBV29-1,TRBD1,few,TRBJ1-5,TGCAGCGTGGGAGGACAGGAAGGACAGCCCCAGCATTTT,CSVGGQEGQPQHF
TRBV7-9,NA,once,TRBJ1-2,TGTGCCAGCAGCTCGGGACGGCTATCCTATGGCTACACCTTC,CASSSGRLSYGYTF
TRBV14,NA,few,TRBJ2-1,TGTGCCAGCAGCCAACAAATCTCCTACAATGAGCAGTTCTTC,CASSQQISYNEQFF
TRBV10-3,TRBD2,NA,TRBJ2-3,TGTGCCATCAGCCGGGCTAGCGGGAGGATGAGCACAGATACGCAGTATTTT,CAISRASGRMSTDTQYF
TRBV4-2,TRBD1,NA,TRBJ2-7,TGTGCCAGCAGCTCAAGAGACAGGGCCATTTTTTACGAGCAGTACTTC,CASSSRDRAIFYEQYF
TRBV29-1,NA,NA,TRBJ1-4,TGCAGCGTTGGGGTCGGGGGGACTAATGAAAAACTGTTTTTT,CSVGVGGTNEKLFF
TRBV29-1,NA,many,TRBJ1-4,TGCAGCGTTGATCCAGGGACCCCCTCAGTGGGTAAACTGTTTTTT,CSVDPGTPSVGKLFF
TRBV20-1,NA,NA,TRBJ1-6,TGCAGTGCTAGAGGGTTGGGGCAGGGGTATTCACCCCTCCACTTT,CSARGLGQGYSPLHF
TRBV28,NA,NA,TRBJ2-2,TGTGCCAGCAGTTTATTTAACACAAACACCGGGGAGCTGTTTTTT,CASSLFNTNTGELFF
TRBV6-2/TRBV6-3,NA,NA,TRBJ1-5,TGTGCCAGCAGTATTACAGGGAATCAGCCCCAGCATTTT,CASSITGNQPQHF
TRBV25-1,TRBD1,few,TRBJ2-7,TGTGCCAGCAGTGGCGGACAGGGTACCTACGAGCAGTACTTC,CASSGGQGTYEQYF
TRBV20-1,TRBD1,few,TRBJ2-1,TGCAGTGCTCTGGACAGGCAGAGCTCCTACAATGAGCAGTTCTTC,CSALDRQSSYNEQFF
TRBV5-1,NA,NA,TRBJ2-3,TGCGCCAGCAGCTGGGGCGGGCAGCGGTCCGGAGATACGCAGTATTTT,CASSWGGQRSGDTQYF
TRBV28,NA,NA,TRBJ2-7,TGTGCCAGCAGTCTCGACAGAGATGGGGGGTACGAGCAGTACTTC,CASSLDRDGGYEQYF
TRBV6-5,TRBD2,few,TRBJ2-2,TGTGCCAGCAGTACTTCAGCGGGAGGCCCGAACACCGGGGAGCTGTTTTTT,CASSTSAGGPNTGELFF
TRBV24-1,NA,NA,TRBJ2-3,TGTGCCACCGAAGCGACAGTTCTCTCAGGCACGCAGTATTTT,CATEATVLSGTQYF
TRBV12-3/TRBV12-4,NA,NA,TRBJ2-3,TGTGCCAGCAGCTCTGGGTCCCGGGGGACGCAGTATTTT,CASSSGSRGTQYF
TRBV20-1,NA,NA,TRBJ1-4,TGCAGTGCTAGTGCTCGGGCGGCTCATGAAAAACTGTTTTTT,CSASARAAHEKLFF
TRBV20-1,TRBD2,many,TRBJ2-5,TGCAGTGCTAGAGTCCTAGCGGGAGGAGAGACCCAGTACTTC,CSARVLAGGETQYF
TRBV11-3,NA,NA,TRBJ2-2,TGTGCCAGCAGCTTAGATGCGGGGCCTGGCACCGGGGAGCTGTTTTTT,CASSLDAGPGTGELFF
TRBV10-3,TRBD1,few,TRBJ2-2,TGTGCCACGGGACAGGGGGCGTCCGGGGAGCTGTTTTTT,CATGQGASGELFF
TRBV5-1,NA,many,TRBJ2-5,TGCGCCAGCAGACTCCAAGAGACCCAGTACTTC,CASRLQETQYF
TRBV20-1,TRBD1,few,TRBJ2-7,TGCAGTACGGGACAGGGCTACGAGCAGTACTTC,CSTGQGYEQYF
TRBV19,NA,NA,TRBJ2-1,TGTGCCAGTAGTATAGAAGAGAGCTCCTACAATGAGCAGTTCTTC,CASSIEESSYNEQFF
TRBV25-1,TRBD2,NA,TRBJ2-7,TGTGCCAGCAGTGTCGGCGGGAGGGCCGTCCACGAGCAGTACTTC,CASSVGGRAVHEQYF